The 27 T cell receptor beta chains below all came from one sample that was sequenced in a study of T cell responses to AZD1222 COVID-19 vaccine. Measured with immunoSEQ multiplex PCR; TCRdb has only the in-frame clones, and not every one. Altogether roughly 140,000 clones are present, 91% being singletons, with the ten largest covering roughly 5.5%. The specimen was peripheral blood, collected on day 0 of AZD1222 vaccination. These receptors originate from an adult in good health.

V and J are TRBV20-1 and TRBJ2-7; D is unclear. The CDR3 extends over 13 amino acids. Germline CDR1 is DFQATT and CDR2 is SNEGSKA (reference sequence). V was shortened by 3 bases and J by 3 bases, with 12 bases between the two germline ends. Written as DNA, the CDR3 is TGCAGTGCTAGTTCCCAGGTTGGCTACGAGCAGTACTTC. This sequence encodes CSASSQVGYEQYF.

The chain carries TRBV19 and TRBJ1-1; D is unresolved. This CDR3 has 13 amino acids. Deletions cut 3 bases from V and 12 bases from J, with 17 bases between. CDR1 is LNHDA, CDR2 SQIVND, per germline (reference sequence). CDR3 region: CASSIGPRGVSFF. In DNA form, the CDR3 reads TGTGCCAGTAGTATTGGTCCACGGGGTGTGTCTTTCTTT.

J is TRBJ1-6 and V is TRBV5-1; D is possibly TRBD1 (6 bases). Per germline, CDR1 SGHRS and CDR2 YFSETQ. The CDR3 covers 13 residues. Trimming took off 5 bases at V and 7 bases at J, with 10 bases between the two ends. The DNA for the CDR3 is TGCGCCAGCAGACAGGGCGACAATTCACCCCTCCACTTT. As protein: CASRQGDNSPLHF.

This clone was counted a few times. The sample carries other DNA sequences with the same CDR3. This chain connects TRBV29-1 to TRBJ1-4; D remains ambiguous. Trimming pared 1 base from V and 8 bases from J, leaving 5 bases between. Germline values: CDR1 SQVTM, CDR2 ANQGSEA. CDR3 size: 11 residues. CDR3 sequence: CSVEVGEKLFF. CDR3 DNA sequence: TGCAGCGTTGAAGTAGGGGAAAAACTGTTTTTT.

This chain links TRBV28 with TRBJ1-6, with D unresolved. The CDR3 runs to 16 residues. The germline V gene has CDR1 MDHEN and CDR2 SYDVKM. V was shortened by 7 bases and J by 8 bases, with 21 bases between the two germline ends. The chain's CDR3 is CASILQGQRNYSPLHF. CDR3 nucleotides: TGTGCCAGCATCCTACAAGGCCAAAGAAACTATTCACCCCTCCACTTT.

The chain employs TRBV4-1 and TRBJ2-7; a weak D match, TRBD2 (6 bases). The germline CDR1 and CDR2 sequences are MGHRA and YSYEKL. V was pared by 3 bases and J by 2 bases, with 17 bases between. The CDR3 extends over 16 amino acids. The chain's CDR3 is CASSQGTSLVAYEQYF. The DNA of the CDR3 is TGCGCCAGCAGCCAGGGTACTAGCCTCGTCGCCTACGAGCAGTACTTC.

The chain recombines TRBV6-2 or TRBV6-3 with TRBJ1-5, with D maybe TRBD1 (6 bases). CDR3 length: 15 amino acids. Germline V lookup: CDR1 MNHEY, CDR2 SVGEGT. Deletions cut 4 bases from V and 6 bases from J, with 16 bases between. CDR3 coding DNA: TGTGCCAGCAGTTCCGGGGGCTGGGGGGTTCAGCCCCAGCATTTT. Encoded protein: CASSSGGWGVQPQHF.

The chain links TRBV28 to TRBJ1-3; D perhaps matches TRBD1 (6 bases). The V gene lost 6 bases and the J gene lost 2 bases, with 14 bases spanning the gap. Germline loops: CDR1 MDHEN, CDR2 SYDVKM. There are 15 residues in the CDR3. The CDR3 reads CASRSPGGPGNTIYF. The CDR3 DNA follows: TGTGCCAGCAGATCCCCCGGGGGCCCTGGAAACACCATATATTTT.

The V gene is TRBV7-3, the J gene TRBJ2-1; TRBD2 matches at 13 bases. Germline CDR1 and CDR2: SGHTA and FQGTGA. Trimming cost V 5 bases and J 12 bases; bases outside gene matches: 7. There are 14 residues in the CDR3. Written as DNA, the CDR3 is TGTGCCAGCAGCGCCGGACTAGCGGGAGATTGGCAGTTCTTC. Translated, it gives CASSAGLAGDWQFF.

This chain connects TRBV18 to TRBJ1-5; no firm D call. The CDR3 has 14 residues. V lost 1 base and J lost 5, with 9 bases in between. Germline CDR1 is KGHSH and CDR2 is LQKENI. CDR3 in DNA: TGTGCCAGCTCACCACGCTACAGTGATCAGCCCCAGCATTTT. Protein sequence: CASSPRYSDQPQHF.

The chain employs TRBV27 and TRBJ1-4; the D gene is possibly TRBD1 (5 bases). V dropped 6 bases and J dropped 8 bases, with 22 bases sitting between them. The V gene's germline CDR1 is MNHEY and CDR2 SMNVEV (reference sequence). The CDR3 extends over 16 amino acids. CDR3 in amino acids: CASRPARVTAPEKLFF. DNA for the CDR3: TGTGCCAGCAGGCCTGCCCGGGTGACAGCACCCGAAAAACTGTTTTTT.

This clone appeared once. This sequence joins TRBV3-1 (or the pseudogene TRBV3-2) and TRBJ2-7; D is perhaps TRBD1 (6 bases). The CDR3 has 18 amino acids. Germline V gives CDR1 LGHDT, CDR2 YNNKEL (reference sequence). The ends were cut back, 2 bases at V and 5 bases at J, with 25 bases in the middle. The DNA for the CDR3 is TGTGCCAGCAGCCAACACCCTGCTGGGTACAGGGACGGCGACGAGCAGTACTTC. Translating it yields CASSQHPAGYRDGDEQYF.

This clone was picked up one time. The CDR3 DNA reads as TGTGCCAGCAGCTCCCGGGTGGGGTACGATTCACCCCTCCACTTT. It codes for CASSSRVGYDSPLHF. This chain joins TRBV7-8 and TRBJ1-6; D is uncertain. The germline V and J ends were trimmed by 4 bases and 8 bases, with 15 bases remaining between them. CDR3 length: 15 amino acids. From germline, CDR1 is SGHVS and CDR2 FQNEAQ.

The chain is built from TRBV5-4 and TRBJ2-2, with 8 positions matching TRBD1. Unmatched junction bases numbered 10, after V lost 4 bases and J lost 5 bases. The CDR3 is 16 residues long. Per germline, CDR1 SGHNT and CDR2 YYREEE (reference sequence). The CDR3 loop is CASSTSGTGTTGELFF. CDR3 sequence (DNA): TGTGCCAGCAGCACTTCCGGGACAGGCACTACCGGGGAGCTGTTTTTT.

The chain couples TRBV12-3 or TRBV12-4 to TRBJ2-1; D is unclear. V was trimmed by 6 bases and J by 11 bases, leaving 14 bases between them. The CDR3 is 12 residues long. CDR3: CASSPRGYKQFF. The DNA for the CDR3 is TGTGCCAGCAGCCCCCGAGGTTACAAGCAGTTCTTC.

The CDR3 sequence is CASRSPTDTQYF. Here the CDR3 DNA reads TGTGCCAGCAGAAGCCCCACAGATACGCAGTATTTT. V gene TRBV21-1 combines with J gene TRBJ2-3; TRBD2 is the table's D call and was not checked against the DNA. TRBV21-1 has pseudogene status. CDR3 length equals 12 residues.

The chain links TRBV7-9 to TRBJ1-1; weak D call: TRBD1 (6 bases). The CDR3 has 14 residues. Germline CDR1 and CDR2: SEHNR and FQNEAQ (reference sequence). V gave up 3 bases and J gave up 0 bases, with 8 bases separating them. The CDR3 nucleotides are TGTGCCAGCAGCTTCCCAGGGGTGAACACTGAAGCTTTCTTT. It codes for CASSFPGVNTEAFF.

The gene calls are TRBV7-9 and TRBJ1-2; D gene ambiguous. This CDR3 comprises 10 residues. Germline V gene lookup returns CDR1 SEHNR and CDR2 FQNEAQ (reference sequence). The V and J ends lost 10 bases and 8 bases respectively, with 11 bases between them. CDR3 residues: CAISFEGYTF. The DNA of the CDR3 is TGTGCCATATCCTTCGAGGGCTACACCTTC.

This chain uses TRBV4-1 with TRBJ2-7; 11 nucleotides align to TRBD2. This CDR3 is 15 amino acids long. Germline CDR1 reads MGHRA; CDR2 reads YSYEKL. J was trimmed by 3 bases and V by 0 bases; bases with no gene match: 1. The CDR3 reads CASSQDLAGGYEQYF. CDR3 coding DNA: TGCGCCAGCAGCCAAGACCTAGCGGGAGGCTACGAGCAGTACTTC.

The chain couples TRBV12-3 or TRBV12-4 to TRBJ1-2, with D uncertain. The CDR3 spans 13 residues. The ends were cut back, 3 bases at V and 1 base at J, with 6 bases in the middle. This chain's CDR3 is CASSFVSNYGYTF. The DNA of the CDR3 is TGTGCCAGCAGTTTTGTCAGTAACTATGGCTACACCTTC.

The V and J genes are TRBV6-2 or TRBV6-3 and TRBJ1-6, with D possibly matching TRBD1 (6 bases). The germline V gene encodes CDR1 MNHEY and CDR2 SVGEGT. The CDR3 has 13 amino acids. Trimming left V 6 bases short and J 8 bases short, with 11 bases between. The CDR3 nucleotides are TGTGCCAGCAGCCTACAGGGATATTCACCCCTCCACTTT. Its protein product is CASSLQGYSPLHF.

The genes are TRBV12-3 or TRBV12-4 and TRBJ1-2; 9 positions agree with TRBD1. This CDR3 contains 13 residues. The V segment lost 4 bases and the J segment 6 bases; nucleotides outside the gene matches: 3. The CDR3: CASSWDREDGYTF. DNA of the CDR3: TGTGCCAGCAGTTGGGACAGGGAGGATGGCTACACCTTC.

This clone occurred many times. This rearrangement joins TRBV4-2 to TRBJ2-2; possibly TRBD2 for D (5 bases). V gave up 4 bases and J gave up 1 base, with 13 bases separating them. This CDR3 comprises 16 residues. CDR1 is LGHNA and CDR2 is YNFKEQ in the germline V gene. For the CDR3, the DNA is TGTGCCAGCAGCCCTGGATTAGCGAGGAACACCGGGGAGCTGTTTTTT. It codes for CASSPGLARNTGELFF.

J is TRBJ1-4 and V is TRBV9, with D unclear. CDR3 size: 14 residues. The germline gives CDR1 SGDLS, CDR2 YYNGEE. The V and J ends lost 0 bases and 5 bases respectively, with 8 bases between them. Here the CDR3 DNA reads TGTGCCAGCAGCGTAGGGCGAGGGAATGAAAAACTGTTTTTT. The encoded protein is CASSVGRGNEKLFF.

This clone was observed a single time. The chain is built from TRBV6-1 and TRBJ2-7, with D perhaps matching TRBD1 or TRBD2 (5 bases each). The ends were cut back, 2 bases at V and 6 bases at J, with 11 bases in the middle. The length of the CDR3 is 13 residues. Germline V gene data show CDR1 as MNHNS and CDR2 as SASEGT. The CDR3 is CASSEPGDLEQYF. The CDR3 nucleotides read TGTGCCAGCAGTGAACCCGGGGACCTCGAGCAGTACTTC.

The chain employs TRBV7-9 and TRBJ1-3; TRBD1 is a possible D gene (5 bases). The CDR3 spans 16 residues. Deletions cut 5 bases from V and 0 bases from J, with 14 bases between. The germline CDR1 and CDR2 sequences are SEHNR and FQNEAQ (reference sequence). Here the CDR3 reads CASSLLGQNSGNTIYF. For the CDR3, the DNA is TGTGCCAGCAGCCTTTTGGGGCAGAACTCTGGAAACACCATATATTTT.

The rearrangement uses TRBV4-3 and TRBJ2-5; 9 positions match TRBD1. This CDR3 region has 15 residues. CDR1 LGHNA and CDR2 YSLEER come from the germline V gene. V lost 4 bases and J lost 5; bases outside the gene matches: 8. The CDR3 loop is CASSRGQGIGETQYF. The CDR3, as DNA: TGCGCCAGCAGCCGGGGACAGGGTATAGGCGAGACCCAGTACTTC.